This T cell receptor (beta chain) was captured in a study of T-cell reconstitution after alpha-beta-depleted transplantation in children. Germline CDR1 SGHAT, CDR2 FQNNGV. The CDR3 consists of 16 residues. J was trimmed by 4 bases and V by 5 bases; bases with no gene match: 11. As it was prepared, the TCRbeta library received unique molecular identifiers. MiXCR was run by TCRdb on the PCR reads, yielding one entry per CDR3 protein. The sample yields 200,000 to 300,000 distinct CDR3 sequences, around 11% seen once. This clonotype was recorded a few times. V and J are TRBV11-2 and TRBJ2-5, with 9 bases identical to TRBD1. This TCR derives from a human donor who donated a stem cell graft to a child with acute lymphoblastic leukemia. Material: PBMCs from the stem cell graft donor, obtained from the stem cell graft. The CDR3 nucleotides are TGTGCCAGCAGCGGTAGGGGACAGGGAGGCGGAGAGACCCAGTACTTC. It is translated as CASSGRGQGGGETQYF.